A selection of T cell receptor beta chains follows, all from one sample in a study of shared clonotypes between healthy human individuals. Using immunoSEQ multiplex PCR, the repertoire was profiled, and TCRdb retains in-frame clones only, with some absent. The data hold approximately 2.5 million clones, with more than 85% observed a single time. Sequenced: naive CD4+ T cells from PBMCs. These receptors came from a man aged 18 to 30 in good health. Some clones in this sample may be carry-over from other donors' samples. Each CDR3 is given with its conserved first and last residue. The order of the fields is J gene, V gene, clone size, D gene, CDR3 protein, CDR3 DNA. D genes are given only for firm matches. Rows give clone size only sometimes, using once, few, many, or a class for an expanded clone.

J gene: TRBJ1-1; V gene: TRBV2; clone size: once; D gene: TRBD1; CDR3 protein: CASTEPRTGGSEAFF; CDR3 DNA: TGTGCCAGCACCGAGCCCAGGACAGGGGGCTCTGAAGCTTTCTTT
J gene: TRBJ1-3; V gene: TRBV28; clone size: .; D gene: .; CDR3 protein: CASSSTLGGTVRNTIYF; CDR3 DNA: TGTGCCAGCAGTTCTACCCTCGGGGGGACGGTTAGAAACACCATATATTTT
J gene: TRBJ1-5; V gene: TRBV7-2; clone size: .; D gene: .; CDR3 protein: CASSTVIKQPQHF; CDR3 DNA: TGTGCCAGCAGCACAGTTATCAAGCAGCCCCAGCATTTT
J gene: TRBJ2-3; V gene: TRBV5-6; clone size: .; D gene: .; CDR3 protein: CASSLGESTQYF; CDR3 DNA: TGTGCCAGCAGCTTGGGGGAGAGCACGCAGTATTTT
J gene: TRBJ1-5; V gene: TRBV30; clone size: .; D gene: .; CDR3 protein: CAWSVSQGISNQPQHF; CDR3 DNA: TGTGCCTGGAGTGTAAGCCAGGGGATTAGCAATCAGCCCCAGCATTTT
J gene: TRBJ2-7; V gene: TRBV29-1; clone size: .; D gene: .; CDR3 protein: CSVESAGTYEQYF; CDR3 DNA: TGCAGCGTTGAATCGGCGGGGACCTACGAGCAGTACTTC
J gene: TRBJ2-3; V gene: TRBV28; clone size: .; D gene: .; CDR3 protein: CASSLGDTQYF; CDR3 DNA: TGTGCCAGCAGCCTAGGAGATACGCAGTATTTT
J gene: TRBJ2-2; V gene: TRBV5-1; clone size: .; D gene: .; CDR3 protein: CASSLLPGELFF; CDR3 DNA: TGCGCCAGCAGCTTGCTTCCCGGGGAGCTGTTTTTT
J gene: TRBJ2-1; V gene: TRBV9; clone size: .; D gene: .; CDR3 protein: CASSVAGTQNYNEQFF; CDR3 DNA: TGTGCCAGCAGCGTAGCTGGGACTCAAAATTACAATGAGCAGTTCTTC
J gene: TRBJ2-3; V gene: TRBV7-2; clone size: once; D gene: TRBD1; CDR3 protein: CASSLDRGTDTQYF; CDR3 DNA: TGTGCCAGCAGCCTTGACAGGGGCACAGATACGCAGTATTTT
J gene: TRBJ2-7; V gene: TRBV7-8; clone size: .; D gene: .; CDR3 protein: CASSPRHGAYEQYF; CDR3 DNA: TGTGCCAGCAGCCCCCGCCACGGAGCCTACGAGCAGTACTTC
J gene: TRBJ1-5; V gene: TRBV19; clone size: .; D gene: .; CDR3 protein: CASSLRDGQLGNQPQHF; CDR3 DNA: TGTGCCAGTAGTCTCAGAGACGGACAGTTAGGCAATCAGCCCCAGCATTTT
J gene: TRBJ2-7; V gene: TRBV18; clone size: .; D gene: TRBD1; CDR3 protein: CASSSGTGTYEQYF; CDR3 DNA: TGTGCCAGCTCATCCGGGACAGGGACCTACGAGCAGTACTTC
J gene: TRBJ1-5; V gene: TRBV6-1; clone size: .; D gene: .; CDR3 protein: CASSGEQPQHF; CDR3 DNA: TGTGCCAGCAGTGGAGAACAGCCCCAGCATTTT
J gene: TRBJ2-3; V gene: TRBV5-1; clone size: .; D gene: .; CDR3 protein: CASSLSATDTQYF; CDR3 DNA: TGCGCCAGCAGCTTGAGCGCCACAGATACGCAGTATTTT
J gene: TRBJ1-1; V gene: TRBV25-1; clone size: .; D gene: .; CDR3 protein: CASSAYPRGIVNTEAFF; CDR3 DNA: TGTGCCAGCAGTGCGTATCCTAGGGGAATAGTGAACACTGAAGCTTTCTTT
J gene: TRBJ1-2; V gene: TRBV29-1; clone size: .; D gene: .; CDR3 protein: CSVSRRLTNYGYTF; CDR3 DNA: TGCAGCGTTTCTAGACGGCTGACTAACTATGGCTACACCTTC
J gene: TRBJ1-3; V gene: TRBV12-5; clone size: .; D gene: .; CDR3 protein: CASGFEGPKEGNTIYF; CDR3 DNA: TGTGCTAGTGGTTTTGAGGGGCCGAAAGAAGGAAACACCATATATTTT
J gene: TRBJ1-1; V gene: TRBV5-8; clone size: .; D gene: .; CDR3 protein: CASSLAYSYGAFF; CDR3 DNA: TGTGCCAGCAGCTTGGCATACTCGTACGGAGCTTTCTTT
J gene: TRBJ2-7; V gene: TRBV2; clone size: .; D gene: .; CDR3 protein: CASRGGFDEQYF; CDR3 DNA: TGTGCCAGCAGAGGCGGGTTCGACGAGCAGTACTTC
J gene: TRBJ1-1; V gene: TRBV27; clone size: .; D gene: .; CDR3 protein: CASSLGYAHTEAFF; CDR3 DNA: TGTGCCAGCAGTTTGGGTTACGCCCACACTGAAGCTTTCTTT
J gene: TRBJ2-7; V gene: TRBV6-6; clone size: .; D gene: TRBD2; CDR3 protein: CASRPGTSGSSYEQYF; CDR3 DNA: TGTGCCAGCAGACCCGGGACTAGCGGTTCTTCCTACGAGCAGTACTTC
J gene: TRBJ2-2; V gene: TRBV5-5; clone size: .; D gene: .; CDR3 protein: CASSLDGDRELFF; CDR3 DNA: TGTGCCAGCAGCTTGGATGGGGACAGGGAGCTGTTTTTT
J gene: TRBJ2-6; V gene: TRBV6-1; clone size: .; D gene: .; CDR3 protein: CASRVLSSGANVLTF; CDR3 DNA: TGTGCCAGCAGGGTTCTCAGCTCTGGGGCCAACGTCCTGACTTTC
J gene: TRBJ2-2; V gene: TRBV5-4; clone size: .; D gene: .; CDR3 protein: CASSLARGELFF; CDR3 DNA: TGTGCCAGCAGCTTGGCCCGGGGGGAGCTGTTTTTT
J gene: TRBJ1-1; V gene: TRBV20-1; clone size: .; D gene: .; CDR3 protein: CSATRQAKAFF; CDR3 DNA: TGCAGTGCTACCCGGCAGGCGAAAGCTTTCTTT
J gene: TRBJ2-2; V gene: TRBV7-3; clone size: .; D gene: .; CDR3 protein: CASSLTASPSYTGELFF; CDR3 DNA: TGTGCCAGCAGCTTAACGGCTAGCCCCAGCTACACCGGGGAGCTGTTTTTT
J gene: TRBJ2-7; V gene: TRBV7-6; clone size: .; D gene: .; CDR3 protein: CASSLGGRERAYEQYF; CDR3 DNA: TGTGCCAGCAGCTTAGGTGGAAGGGAGCGGGCCTACGAGCAGTACTTC